Included here is one T cell receptor beta chain sequence, with context. This entry is derived from a study of beta chain features in type 1 diabetes. In the study overall: Age and gender were similar between patients and healthy donors, as were cell yields.

CDR1 LNHDA and CDR2 SQIVND come from the germline V gene (reference sequence). CDR3 length: 19 amino acids. The V and J ends lost 5 bases and 8 bases, in that order; junction bases with no gene match: 23. The entirety of the isolated RNA underwent reverse transcription, so expressed TCRB transcripts were sequenced. This table comes from immunoSEQ multiplex PCR, and its TCRdb copy is limited to in-frame clones, with some not included. The sample contains about 13,000 clones, about half of which appear only once. Each of the CD4+ naive, central memory, regulatory and stem cell-like memory populations was sorted via CD45RO/CCR7/CD25/CD127/CD95/CD27.

The sequenced material came from stem cell memory CD4+ T cells from blood. This chain links TRBV19 with TRBJ2-1; 8 positions agree with TRBD1. This TCR came from a man in his late teens or twenties in good health. This CDR3 is CASSLRDRYEMGPAHEQFF. The CDR3 coding sequence is TGTGCCAGTAGTTTACGGGACAGGTACGAGATGGGGCCAGCTCATGAGCAGTTCTTC.